This TCR beta chain was captured in a study of cytotoxic CD8 clonotypes in ibrutinib-treated CLL. Study-level results: Public clonotypes were seen rarely and were contracted or stable on treatment.

The V gene end was trimmed by 0 bases and the J gene end by 0 bases; junction bases not matched to a gene: 11. The CDR3 consists of 18 residues. Germline V gene sequence: CDR1 LGHNA, CDR2 YNFKEQ. Clones were sequenced by immunoSEQ multiplex PCR, and TCRdb holds only the in-frame ones, with some missing. The sample records under 200,000 clones, around 84% being singletons. Regarding this clone: Its antigen is unidentified.

The TCR was taken from a human donor with chronic lymphocytic leukemia. The specimen comprised PBMCs, sampled after 12 months of ibrutinib treatment. The chain joins TRBV4-2 to TRBJ2-7; 7 nucleotides match TRBD2. For the CDR3, the DNA is TGTGCCAGCAGCCAAGACTCGATAGGCGGGAGTGTCTCCTACGAGCAGTACTTC. It is translated as CASSQDSIGGSVSYEQYF.